These T cell receptor beta chains were read from a single sample in a study of T cells in Graves' hyperthyroidism and ophthalmopathy. TCRdb ran MiXCR on the multiplex PCR reads and lists one entry per CDR3 protein. Altogether over 250,000 distinct CDR3 sequences are present, about a sixth being singletons, with the ten largest covering 55% to 60%. Sample: blood. The origin of the receptors is a woman aged 55-70 years with Graves' ophthalmopathy. CDR3s leave out the opening cysteine and the closing phenylalanine or tryptophan.

V	J	CDR3
TRBV29-1	TRBJ2-2	SVSRRSGELF
TRBV4-3	TRBJ2-1	ASSPENTIIAGGPWNEQF
TRBV20-1	TRBJ2-1	SAPLLAGGAGYNEQF
TRBV4-1	TRBJ2-5	ASSQDKSTVGETQY
TRBV7-2	TRBJ2-7	ASSFGLGPHEQY
TRBV29-1	TRBJ1-2	SVALGQPYGYT
TRBV7-8	TRBJ2-2	ASSSSSLTGELF
TRBV2	TRBJ1-2	ASRTTGTGYGYT
TRBV3-1	TRBJ2-3	ASSQDGGRDTQY
TRBV7-9	TRBJ2-2	ASSLASPSVNTGELF
TRBV20-1	TRBJ1-5	SARAGHNQPQH
TRBV28	TRBJ2-7	ASSPPGRRSNEQY
TRBV29-1	TRBJ2-5	SVFVDKETQY
TRBV5-1	TRBJ2-7	ASSLRDTTYEQY
TRBV9	TRBJ2-5	ASSVGQTSSGETQY
TRBV2	TRBJ1-4	ASSESWVGDSDEKLF
TRBV7-2	TRBJ2-7	ASSLRSTSGDPYEQY
TRBV28	TRBJ1-1	ASSQQGLDTEAF
TRBV12-3/TRBV12-4	TRBJ2-1	ASSPSGDRGGEQF